Each of the 25 T cell receptor beta chains below was sequenced from the same sample in a study of cytomegalovirus exposure and HLA in healthy donors. Sequencing used immunoSEQ multiplex PCR; TCRdb keeps in-frame clones, though not all of them. The repertoire holds about 44,000 clones, with 80% to 95% as singletons. The sample was PBMCs. These TCRs come from a woman under 30 in good health and CMV-seronegative.

The chain combines TRBV7-2 with TRBJ1-1; TRBD1 is a possible D gene (5 bases). V lost 6 bases, J lost 2 bases, and 16 bases lay in between. Germline V CDR1 and CDR2: SGHTA, FQGNSA. This CDR3 is built from 15 residues. The CDR3 region has the DNA TGTGCCAGCAGTTTTTATACGGGACTAAACACTGAAGCTTTCTTT. Amino acids: CASSFYTGLNTEAFF.

The chain is built from TRBV5-4 and TRBJ1-1; perhaps TRBD1 as D (6 bases). The CDR3 is 14 residues long. The V end was cut by 4 bases, the J end by 6 bases, with 16 bases between. Germline V gene sequence: CDR1 SGHNT, CDR2 YYREEE (reference sequence). Here the CDR3 DNA reads TGTGCCAGCAGCGAGGGGTCAGGGGCGCCTGAAGCTTTCTTT. Its protein is CASSEGSGAPEAFF.

This rearrangement joins TRBV6-1 to TRBJ2-5, with 10 bases identical to TRBD1. The J segment lost 2 bases and the V segment lost 5 bases, leaving 5 bases of the junction unmatched. There are 15 residues in the CDR3. CDR1 and CDR2 from the germline V gene are MNHNS and SASEGT. CDR3 protein: CASSPTGGGQETQYF. CDR3 nucleotide sequence: TGTGCCAGCAGTCCGACAGGGGGCGGGCAAGAGACCCAGTACTTC.

The J gene is TRBJ2-1, the V gene TRBV5-6; D call uncertain. Deletions cut 1 base from V and 13 bases from J, with 9 bases between. The CDR3 is 11 residues long. Germline CDR1 reads SGHDT; CDR2 reads YYEEEE. CDR3 loop: CASSLMAEQFF. CDR3 nucleotides: TGTGCCAGCAGCTTGATGGCGGAACAGTTCTTC.

The chain joins TRBV15 to TRBJ1-5; possibly TRBD1 for D (6 bases). Trimming stripped 1 base from V and 3 bases from J, with 7 bases between. The CDR3 length is 14 residues. Germline-derived CDR1 and CDR2 are LNHNV and YYDKDF (reference sequence). The CDR3 DNA reads TGTGCCACCAGCAGAGGGACAGTCAATCAGCCCCAGCATTTT. It specifies CATSRGTVNQPQHF.

V and J are TRBV30 and TRBJ1-2; weak D call: TRBD1 (5 bases). The ends were cut back, 4 bases at V and 4 bases at J, with 16 bases in the middle. Germline-derived CDR1 and CDR2 are GTSNPN and SVGIG (reference sequence). CDR3 length equals 14 residues. The CDR3 sequence: CAWNYGPGGYGYTF. As DNA, the CDR3 is TGTGCCTGGAACTACGGTCCCGGGGGCTATGGCTACACCTTC.

The chain uses TRBV7-9 and TRBJ2-7; D is perhaps TRBD1 (6 bases). Per the germline V gene, CDR1 is SEHNR and CDR2 is FQNEAQ (reference sequence). Between the trimmed V and J ends, which lost 1 base and 3 bases, there was a span of 10 bases. The CDR3 has 14 residues. CDR3 region: CASSLEGVGYEQYF. The CDR3 nucleotides are TGTGCCAGCAGCTTAGAGGGGGTTGGCTACGAGCAGTACTTC.

This clone showed up just once. The rearrangement joins TRBV20-1 to TRBJ2-1; a possible D gene is TRBD2 (7 bases). The CDR3 sequence is 11 residues long. Germline V CDR1 and CDR2: DFQATT, SNEGSKA (reference sequence). Trimming cost V 3 bases and J 10 bases, with 10 bases left between them. The DNA of the CDR3 is TGCAGTGCTAGTGGGGGGGGCGAGCAGTTCTTC. This encodes CSASGGGEQFF.

The chain joins TRBV9 to TRBJ2-3; 8 bases are a match to TRBD2. V lost 4 bases to trimming and J lost 4 bases; unmatched junction nucleotides: 17. The CDR3 has 18 residues. Germline V gene sequence: CDR1 SGDLS, CDR2 YYNGEE. The CDR3 bases are TGTGCCAGCAGCCCCTCGGTTGGGAGCGGGGGTTCGGCAGATACGCAGTATTTT. Translated, it gives CASSPSVGSGGSADTQYF.

The sample holds one count of this clone. CDR3 residues: CASKGQMNTEAFF. DNA of the CDR3: TGTGCCAGCAAGGGGCAGATGAACACTGAAGCTTTCTTT. The gene calls are TRBV14 and TRBJ1-1, with D perhaps TRBD1 (5 bases). The V gene lost 7 bases and the J gene lost 0 bases, with 9 bases spanning the gap. Germline values: CDR1 SGHDN, CDR2 FVKESK. There are 13 residues in the CDR3.

The chain couples TRBV28 to TRBJ1-2, with a possible D match to TRBD1 (5 bases). This CDR3 has 11 amino acids. V lost 7 bases and J 5 bases, leaving 8 bases between the germline ends. Germline V lookup: CDR1 MDHEN, CDR2 SYDVKM. As DNA, the CDR3 is TGTGCCAGCATTGGGGCGTATGGCTACACCTTC. It codes for CASIGAYGYTF.

This sequence joins TRBV4-1 and TRBJ2-7; possibly TRBD1 for D (6 bases). CDR3 length: 14 amino acids. Trimming took off 1 base at V and 6 bases at J, with 13 bases between the two ends. Per the germline V gene, CDR1 is MGHRA and CDR2 is YSYEKL. The CDR3 here is CASSQGQGSGEQYF. The DNA for the CDR3 is TGCGCCAGCAGCCAAGGCCAGGGGTCCGGCGAGCAGTACTTC.

V and J are TRBV21-1 and TRBJ1-2; TRBD1, the table's D call, lacks a check against the DNA. TRBV21-1 is a pseudogene segment. The CDR3 extends over 14 amino acids. The CDR3 DNA is TGTGCCAGCAGCAAAGTCACAGGGGGCGATGGCTACACCTTC. This sequence encodes CASSKVTGGDGYTF.

The chain carries TRBV5-1 and TRBJ2-5; possibly TRBD1 for D (7 bases). In germline, CDR1 is SGHRS, CDR2 YFSETQ. Between the trimmed V and J ends, which lost 4 bases and 2 bases, there was a span of 15 bases. The CDR3 sequence is 15 residues long. The CDR3 DNA reads TGCGCCAGCAGCCTACAGGGGACTTATCAAGAGACCCAGTACTTC. It specifies CASSLQGTYQETQYF.

The rearrangement joins TRBV6-6 to TRBJ1-2; 10 nucleotides match TRBD1. Per germline, CDR1 MNHNY and CDR2 SVGAGI (reference sequence). Trimming at V came to 2 bases and at J to 2 bases, leaving 2 bases not matched to a gene. The CDR3 is 15 residues long. CDR3 amino acids: CASSYEDRGNYGYTF. The CDR3 nucleotides read TGTGCCAGCAGTTACGAGGACAGGGGGAACTATGGCTACACCTTC.

The chain has TRBV6-5 and TRBJ1-1; 9 bases map to TRBD1. The CDR3 has 15 residues. The V segment lost 4 bases and the J segment 3 bases; nucleotides outside the gene matches: 6. CDR1 is MNHEY and CDR2 is SVGAGI in the germline V gene. In DNA, the CDR3 is TGTGCCAGCAGTTCCACAGGGGGCGTAGACACTGAAGCTTTCTTT. As protein: CASSSTGGVDTEAFF.

The chain employs TRBV5-1 and TRBJ2-3; D uncertain. V was cut by 3 bases and J by 2 bases, with 10 bases left in between. Germline V CDR1 and CDR2: SGHRS, YFSETQ. This CDR3 has 14 residues. CDR3 amino acids: CASSSDWFTDTQYF. CDR3 DNA: TGCGCCAGCAGCTCCGACTGGTTCACAGATACGCAGTATTTT.

This chain links TRBV11-2 with TRBJ1-3, with TRBD1 identical over 9 bases. The V and J ends lost 1 base and 0 bases, in that order; junction bases with no gene match: 7. CDR1 SGHAT and CDR2 FQNNGV come from the germline V gene. The CDR3 is 18 residues long. The CDR3 protein is CASSLALGTGFSGNTIYF. CDR3 in DNA: TGTGCCAGCAGCTTAGCCCTGGGGACAGGGTTCTCTGGAAACACCATATATTTT.

The chain couples TRBV28 to TRBJ1-1, with unresolved D. The V end lost 4 bases, the J end lost 13 bases, and 10 bases lay between the germline ends. The germline CDR1 and CDR2 sequences are MDHEN and SYDVKM. The CDR3 consists of 10 residues. In DNA form, the CDR3 reads TGTGCCAGCAGTTCACCAAGAGTTTTCTTT. Its translation is CASSSPRVFF.

The rearrangement joins TRBV5-1 to TRBJ1-3; TRBD1 might be the D (6 bases). The V end was cut by 0 bases, the J end by 0 bases, with 13 bases between. The CDR3 is 17 amino acids. Germline V gene sequence: CDR1 SGHRS, CDR2 YFSETQ. CDR3 amino acids: CASSLDRVGDSGNTIYF. The DNA of the CDR3 is TGCGCCAGCAGCTTGGACAGGGTCGGAGACTCTGGAAACACCATATATTTT.

This chain links TRBV2 with TRBJ1-5; a possible D gene is TRBD1 (6 bases). Germline lookup yields CDR1 SNHLY and CDR2 FYNNEI. Trimming pared 4 bases from V and 1 base from J, leaving 17 bases between. This CDR3 is 17 amino acids long. The CDR3 DNA follows: TGTGCCAGCAGTGTCCGGGACACCCGGACAAGCAATCAGCCCCAGCATTTT. Translation: CASSVRDTRTSNQPQHF.

This chain connects TRBV28 to TRBJ1-1; 11 nucleotides line up with TRBD1. This CDR3 spans 17 amino acids. V lost 1 base to trimming and J lost 2 bases; unmatched junction nucleotides: 6. The V gene's germline CDR1 is MDHEN and CDR2 SYDVKM. The CDR3 DNA follows: TGTGCCAGCAGTTTATATGGGACAGGGGGTTTCAACACTGAAGCTTTCTTT. Its protein product is CASSLYGTGGFNTEAFF.

The chain joins TRBV11-2 to TRBJ2-5; 10 positions agree with TRBD2. The V gene's germline CDR1 is SGHAT and CDR2 FQNNGV. This CDR3 has 16 amino acids. Trimming took 1 base from V and 7 from J; bases not matched to a gene: 9. Here the CDR3 reads CASSLGLSGRGVTQYF. CDR3 DNA sequence: TGTGCCAGCAGCTTAGGTTTGAGCGGGAGGGGCGTGACCCAGTACTTC.

The genes are TRBV9 and TRBJ2-3; 12 bases line up with TRBD2. Germline CDR1 reads SGDLS; CDR2 reads YYNGEE. V lost 0 bases to trimming and J lost 4 bases; unmatched junction nucleotides: 6. The CDR3 contains 17 residues. CDR3 in amino acids: CASSVGGLAGGSDTQYF. CDR3 nucleotide sequence: TGTGCCAGCAGCGTAGGGGGTCTAGCGGGGGGGTCAGATACGCAGTATTTT.

This rearrangement joins TRBV5-1 to TRBJ2-7; D is possibly TRBD2 (6 bases). Germline V gene sequence: CDR1 SGHRS, CDR2 YFSETQ. The CDR3 totals 16 residues. Trimming cost V 0 bases and J 6 bases, with 19 bases left between them. The CDR3 bases are TGCGCCAGCAGCTTGGTCGGGACTCAATCAGCCCGCGAGCAGTACTTC. Translation gives CASSLVGTQSAREQYF.